Included here is one T cell receptor (beta chain) sequence, with context. Its antigen is still unknown. The data were obtained in a study of T cell repertoires in cytomegalovirus infection. Study as a whole: Public TCR beta signatures marked donors with CMV infection and the matching HLA. Findings and limits, study-wide: Carriers of CMV and the relevant HLA type were discriminated by public TCR beta frequency. Dominant in the ex vivo response were TCR beta clonotypes restricted by HLA-C and specific for CMV.

From germline, CDR1 is SEHNR and CDR2 FQNEAQ (reference sequence). V was cut by 5 bases and J by 2 bases, with 10 bases left in between. The CDR3 extends over 14 amino acids. TCRdb fed the reads into MiXCR, producing one record per CDR3 protein. The sample has a few hundred thousand distinct CDR3 sequences, just under 40% seen once. The chain couples TRBV7-9 to TRBJ2-4, with a tentative D call TRBD1 (5 bases). The sequence came from a human donor in good health (CMV status not recorded). Some clones in this sample may be carry-over from other donors' samples. The starting material was cultured PBMCs, obtained from culture after CMV antigen stimulation. The CDR3 DNA follows: TGTGCCAGCAGCCAGACAGACTCCAAAAACATTCAGTACTTC. Amino acids: CASSQTDSKNIQYF.